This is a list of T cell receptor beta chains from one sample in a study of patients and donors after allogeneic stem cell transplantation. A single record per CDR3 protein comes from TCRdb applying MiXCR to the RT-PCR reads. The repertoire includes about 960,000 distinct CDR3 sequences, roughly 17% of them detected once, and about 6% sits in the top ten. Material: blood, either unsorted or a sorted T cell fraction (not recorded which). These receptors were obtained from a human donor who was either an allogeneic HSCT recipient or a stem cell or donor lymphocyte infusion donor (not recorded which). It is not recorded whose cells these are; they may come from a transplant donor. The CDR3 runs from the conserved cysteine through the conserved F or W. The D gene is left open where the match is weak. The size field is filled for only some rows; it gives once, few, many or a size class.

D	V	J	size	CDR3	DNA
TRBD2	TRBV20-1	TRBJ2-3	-	CSARSPPPTSGVTDTQYF	TGCAGTGCTAGATCCCCTCCCCCCACTAGCGGGGTCACAGATACGCAGTATTTT
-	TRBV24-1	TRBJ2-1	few	CATASRYNEQFF	TGTGCCACTGCTAGCAGGTACAATGAGCAGTTCTTC
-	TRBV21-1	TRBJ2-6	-	CASSKRWGISGANVLTF	TGTGCCAGCAGCAAAAGGTGGGGGATCTCTGGGGCCAACGTCCTGACTTTC
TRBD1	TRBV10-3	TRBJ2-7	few	CAISESPGTGASEQYF	TGTGCCATCAGTGAGTCCCCCGGGACAGGGGCTTCCGAGCAGTACTTC
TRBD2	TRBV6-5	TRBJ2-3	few	CASSYSKGSGRTDTQYF	TGTGCCAGCAGTTACTCGAAAGGTAGCGGGAGGACAGATACGCAGTATTTT
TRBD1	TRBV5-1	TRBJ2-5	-	CASSLAGTVQETQYF	TGCGCCAGCAGCTTGGCCGGGACAGTGCAAGAGACCCAGTACTTC
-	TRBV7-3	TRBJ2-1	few	CASSASAVNNEQFF	TGTGCCAGCAGCGCCTCAGCGGTGAACAATGAGCAGTTCTTC
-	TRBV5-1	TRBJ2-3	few	CASSSGLRGPSTDTQYF	TGCGCCAGCAGTTCCGGACTTAGGGGCCCTAGCACAGATACGCAGTATTTT
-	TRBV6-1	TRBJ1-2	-	CASRKPRQDSNYGYTF	TGTGCCAGCAGAAAGCCCAGACAAGACTCTAACTATGGCTACACCTTC
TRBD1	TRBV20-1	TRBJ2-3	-	CSAGDSTILRSSTDTQYF	TGCAGTGCTGGGGACAGCACCATACTTCGGAGTAGCACAGATACGCAGTATTTT
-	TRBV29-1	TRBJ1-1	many	CSVGQQNTEAFF	TGCAGCGTTGGGCAGCAGAACACTGAAGCTTTCTTT
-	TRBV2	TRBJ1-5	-	CASSELFGQPQHF	TGTGCCAGCAGTGAGCTTTTTGGTCAGCCCCAGCATTTT
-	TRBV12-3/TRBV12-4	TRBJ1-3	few	CASRGQAGDTIYF	TGTGCCAGCAGGGGCCAAGCTGGGGACACCATATATTTT
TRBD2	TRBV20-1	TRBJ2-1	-	CSACGTINEQFF	TGCAGTGCATGCGGGACTATCAATGAGCAGTTCTTC
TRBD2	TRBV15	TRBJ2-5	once	CATGSSGRAETQYF	TGTGCCACCGGATCTAGCGGGAGGGCGGAGACCCAGTACTTC
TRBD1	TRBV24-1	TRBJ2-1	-	CATSDTPGQGGWEQFF	TGTGCCACCAGTGATACGCCGGGACAGGGTGGATGGGAGCAGTTCTTC
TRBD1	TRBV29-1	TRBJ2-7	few	CSVGQVASYEQYF	TGCAGCGTGGGACAGGTAGCATCGTACGAGCAGTACTTC
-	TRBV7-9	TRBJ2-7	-	CASSLAGRGESSYEQYF	TGTGCCAGCAGCTTAGCGGGGCGAGGGGAGTCCAGCTACGAGCAGTACTTC
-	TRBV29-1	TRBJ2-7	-	CSVATRSYEQYF	TGCAGCGTCGCGACCCGATCCTACGAGCAGTACTTC
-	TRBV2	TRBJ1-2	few	CASSEPRGDSDGYTF	TGTGCCAGCAGTGAACCGCGGGGGGATTCTGATGGCTACACCTTC
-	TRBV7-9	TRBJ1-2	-	CASSSSRGGIYGYTF	TGTGCCAGCAGCTCGAGTCGGGGTGGGATTTATGGCTACACCTTC
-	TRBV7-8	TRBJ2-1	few	CASSLAWGAYNEQFF	TGTGCCAGCAGCTTAGCTTGGGGGGCCTACAATGAGCAGTTCTTC
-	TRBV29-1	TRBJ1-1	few	CSAVWENTEAFF	TGCAGCGCCGTCTGGGAGAACACTGAAGCTTTCTTT
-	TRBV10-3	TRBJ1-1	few	CAISDPGRVGTEAFF	TGTGCCATCAGTGACCCTGGACGGGTGGGAACTGAAGCTTTCTTT
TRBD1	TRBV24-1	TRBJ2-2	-	CATSDPRDRSTGELFF	TGTGCCACCAGTGATCCCCGGGACAGGAGCACCGGGGAGCTGTTTTTT
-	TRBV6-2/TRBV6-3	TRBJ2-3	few	CASSYLGSTDTQYF	TGTGCCAGCAGTTACCTCGGGAGCACAGATACGCAGTATTTT
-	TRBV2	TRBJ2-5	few	CASSPHSGRRETQYF	TGTGCCAGCAGTCCGCATTCGGGTCGGCGAGAGACCCAGTACTTC
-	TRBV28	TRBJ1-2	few	CASSKQVPYGYTF	TGTGCCAGCAGTAAACAGGTCCCCTATGGCTACACCTTC
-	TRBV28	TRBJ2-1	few	CASSLLHSYNEQFF	TGTGCCAGCAGTTTATTACACAGCTACAATGAGCAGTTCTTC
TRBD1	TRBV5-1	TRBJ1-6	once	CASSWTGFNSPLHF	TGCGCCAGCAGCTGGACAGGGTTTAATTCACCCCTCCACTTT
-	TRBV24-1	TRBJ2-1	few	CATSATPLAYNEQFF	TGTGCCACCAGTGCCACCCCGTTAGCCTACAATGAGCAGTTCTTC
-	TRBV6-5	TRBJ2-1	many	CASSYTGLSKFINEQFF	TGTGCCAGCAGTTACACCGGACTCTCCAAGTTTATCAATGAGCAGTTCTTC
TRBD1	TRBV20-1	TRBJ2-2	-	CSASKWDRAAGELFF	TGCAGTGCTAGCAAATGGGACAGGGCGGCCGGGGAGCTGTTTTTT
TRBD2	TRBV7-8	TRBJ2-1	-	CASSLANPGGNEQFF	TGTGCCAGCAGCTTAGCGAATCCGGGGGGCAATGAGCAGTTCTTC
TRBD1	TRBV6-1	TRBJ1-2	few	CASRGDSSTYGYTF	TGTGCCAGCAGGGGGGACAGCTCGACCTATGGCTACACCTTC
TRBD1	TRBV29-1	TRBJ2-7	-	CSVEDSDRYYEQYF	TGCAGCGTTGAAGATTCGGACAGGTACTACGAGCAGTACTTC
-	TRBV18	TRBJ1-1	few	CASSQGDSEAFF	TGTGCCAGCTCACAAGGAGACTCCGAAGCTTTCTTT
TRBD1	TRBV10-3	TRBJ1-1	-	CAISGTRTGMNTEAFF	TGTGCCATCAGTGGGACCCGGACAGGCATGAACACTGAAGCTTTCTTT
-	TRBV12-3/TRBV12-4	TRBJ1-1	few	CASSFDPGDTEAFF	TGTGCCAGCAGTTTTGATCCGGGTGACACTGAAGCTTTCTTT
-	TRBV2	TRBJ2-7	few	CASSEASYEQYF	TGTGCCAGCAGTGAAGCCTCCTACGAGCAGTACTTC
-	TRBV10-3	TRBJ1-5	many	CAIGGQPQHF	TGTGCCATCGGGGGGCAGCCCCAGCATTTT
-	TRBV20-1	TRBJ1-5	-	CSAREMYQGQPQHF	TGCAGTGCTAGAGAAATGTATCAGGGCCAGCCCCAGCATTTT
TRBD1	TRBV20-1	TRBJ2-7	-	CSAKDRYDEQYF	TGCAGTGCCAAGGACAGGTACGACGAGCAGTACTTC
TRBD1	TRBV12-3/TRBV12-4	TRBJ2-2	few	CASSPDRGKNTGELFF	TGTGCCAGCAGTCCAGACAGGGGCAAGAACACCGGGGAGCTGTTTTTT
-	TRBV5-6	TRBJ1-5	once	CASSLIQGDQPQHF	TGTGCCAGCAGTTTAATACAAGGGGATCAGCCCCAGCATTTT
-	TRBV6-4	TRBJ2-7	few	CASRGYNLTYEQYF	TGTGCCAGCAGAGGATACAACCTCACTTACGAGCAGTACTTC
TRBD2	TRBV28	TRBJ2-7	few	CASSSTLAGGNEQYF	TGTGCCAGCAGTTCCACTCTAGCGGGAGGGAACGAGCAGTACTTC
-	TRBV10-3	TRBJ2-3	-	CAISVGFSPSPDTDTQYF	TGTGCCATCAGTGTGGGGTTTTCACCATCTCCGGACACAGATACGCAGTATTTT
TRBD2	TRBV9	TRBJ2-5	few	CASSATGGETSGGYQETQYF	TGTGCCAGCAGCGCGACAGGGGGCGAGACTAGCGGGGGCTACCAAGAGACCCAGTACTTC
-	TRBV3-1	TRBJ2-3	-	CASSHPWGADTQYF	TGTGCCAGCAGCCACCCCTGGGGAGCGGATACGCAGTATTTT
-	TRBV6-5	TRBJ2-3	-	CASSYSLKPSRGTDTQYF	TGTGCCAGCAGTTACTCTCTCAAACCGTCCAGGGGAACAGATACGCAGTATTTT
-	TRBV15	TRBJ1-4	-	CATSRVAGRNEKLFF	TGTGCCACCAGCAGAGTCGCCGGAAGAAATGAAAAACTGTTTTTT
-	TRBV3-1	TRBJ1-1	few	CASSQGWGTEAFF	TGTGCCAGCAGCCAGGGCTGGGGGACTGAAGCTTTCTTT
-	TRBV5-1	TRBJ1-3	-	CASSTDGGSGNTIYF	TGCGCCAGCAGCACGGACGGAGGCTCTGGAAACACCATATATTTT
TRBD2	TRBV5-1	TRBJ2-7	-	CASSLNSGTPGVYEQYF	TGCGCCAGCAGCTTGAATAGCGGGACTCCCGGTGTGTACGAGCAGTACTTC